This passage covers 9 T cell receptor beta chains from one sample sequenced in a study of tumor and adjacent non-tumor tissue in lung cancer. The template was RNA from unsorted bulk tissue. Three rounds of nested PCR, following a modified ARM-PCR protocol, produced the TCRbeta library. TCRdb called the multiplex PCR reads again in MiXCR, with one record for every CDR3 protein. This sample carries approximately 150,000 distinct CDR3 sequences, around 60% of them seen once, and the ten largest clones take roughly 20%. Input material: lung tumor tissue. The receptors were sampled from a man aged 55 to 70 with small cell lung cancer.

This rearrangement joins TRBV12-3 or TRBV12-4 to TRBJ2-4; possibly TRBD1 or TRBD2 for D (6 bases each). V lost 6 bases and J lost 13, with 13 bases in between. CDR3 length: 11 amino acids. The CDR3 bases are TGTGCCAGCAGGGGGGGCAGAAGCCAGTACTTC. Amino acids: CASRGGRSQYF.

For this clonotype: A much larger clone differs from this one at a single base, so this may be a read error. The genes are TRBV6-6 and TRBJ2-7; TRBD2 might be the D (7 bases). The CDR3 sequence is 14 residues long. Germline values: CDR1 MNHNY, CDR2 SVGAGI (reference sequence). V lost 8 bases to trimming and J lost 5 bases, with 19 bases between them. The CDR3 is CASGPGRGADEQYF. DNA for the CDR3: TGTGCCAGCGGACCGGGACGGGGGGCTGACGAGCAGTACTTC.

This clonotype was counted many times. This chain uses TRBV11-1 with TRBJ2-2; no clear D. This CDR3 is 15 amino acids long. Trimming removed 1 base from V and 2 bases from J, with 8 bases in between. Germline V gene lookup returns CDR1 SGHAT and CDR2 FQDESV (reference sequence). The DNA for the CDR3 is TGTGCCAGCAGCTTAGGGAAAGACAACACCGGGGAGCTGTTTTTT. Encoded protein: CASSLGKDNTGELFF.

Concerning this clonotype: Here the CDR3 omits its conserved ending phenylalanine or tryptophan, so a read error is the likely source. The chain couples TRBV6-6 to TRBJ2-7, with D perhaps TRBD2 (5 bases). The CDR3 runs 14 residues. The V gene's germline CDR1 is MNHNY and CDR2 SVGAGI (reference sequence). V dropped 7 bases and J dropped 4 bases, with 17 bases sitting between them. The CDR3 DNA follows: TGTGCCAGCACCGGACTGTCGGTGAGGTACGAGCAGTACTTA. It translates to CASTGLSVRYEQYL.

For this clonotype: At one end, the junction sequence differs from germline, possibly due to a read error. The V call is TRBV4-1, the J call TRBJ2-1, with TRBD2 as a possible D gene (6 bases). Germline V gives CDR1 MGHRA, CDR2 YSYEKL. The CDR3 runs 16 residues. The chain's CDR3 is CASNQGTAASHNEQFF. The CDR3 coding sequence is TGCGCCAGCAACCAAGGGACTGCCGCATCCCACAATGAGCAGTTCTTC.

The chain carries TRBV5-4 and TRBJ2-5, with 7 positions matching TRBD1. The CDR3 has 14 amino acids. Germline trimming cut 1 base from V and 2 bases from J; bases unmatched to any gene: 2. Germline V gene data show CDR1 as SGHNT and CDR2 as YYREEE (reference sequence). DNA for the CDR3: TGTGCCAGCAGCTTGATGGACAGGCAAGAGACCCAGTACTTC. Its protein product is CASSLMDRQETQYF. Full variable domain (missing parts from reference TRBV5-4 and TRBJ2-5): ETGVTQSPTHLIKTRGQQVTLRCSSQSGHNTVSWYQQALGQGPQFIFQYYREEENGRGNFPPRFSGLQFPNYSSELNVNALELDDSALYLCASSLMDRQETQYFGPGTRLLVL.

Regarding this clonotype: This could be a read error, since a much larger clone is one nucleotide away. CDR3 sequence: CSFSTSGRAGADTQYF. The CDR3 DNA sequence: TGCAGCTTTTCGACTAGCGGGAGGGCCGGGGCAGATACGCAGTATTTT. The V call is TRBV29-1, the J call TRBJ2-3; 14 nucleotides match TRBD2. V shed 8 bases and J 4 bases; nucleotides not matched to a gene: 11. This CDR3 region has 16 residues. The germline CDR1 and CDR2 sequences are SQVTM and ANQGSEA.

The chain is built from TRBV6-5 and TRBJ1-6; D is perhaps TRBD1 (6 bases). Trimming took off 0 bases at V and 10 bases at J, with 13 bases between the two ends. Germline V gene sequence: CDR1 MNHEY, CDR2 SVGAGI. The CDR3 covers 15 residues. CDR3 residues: CASSYSTGSRSPLHF. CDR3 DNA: TGTGCCAGCAGTTACTCGACAGGCTCGAGATCACCCCTCCACTTT.

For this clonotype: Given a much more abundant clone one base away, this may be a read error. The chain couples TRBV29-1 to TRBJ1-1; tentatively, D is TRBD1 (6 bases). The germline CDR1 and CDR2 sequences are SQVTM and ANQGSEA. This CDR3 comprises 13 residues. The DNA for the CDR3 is TGCAGCGTTGCCGGGACACAGAACACTGAACCTTTCTTT. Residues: CSVAGTQNTEPFF.